The 9 T cell receptor beta chains given below trace back to one sample, sequenced in a study of blood T cell repertoires in COVID-19. The data were produced by immunoSEQ multiplex PCR, yet TCRdb's version contains in-frame clones alone and is incomplete. The table lists hundreds of thousands of clones, about 93% of them singletons, with 0.82% in the top ten. The sequenced sample was peripheral blood. These receptor sequences come from a man aged 55 to 70 with COVID-19, enrolled during active disease.

The rearrangement joins TRBV28 to TRBJ2-7; D may be TRBD2 (5 bases). Germline V gives CDR1 MDHEN, CDR2 SYDVKM. V lost 3 bases, J lost 2 bases, and 14 bases lay in between. The CDR3 is made up of 15 amino acids. Here the CDR3 DNA reads TGTGCCAGCAGTTTCATTTCGGAGGTCCCCTACGAGCAGTACTTC. This translates into CASSFISEVPYEQYF.

The genes are TRBV19 and TRBJ2-1; a weak D match, TRBD1 (5 bases). Germline lookup yields CDR1 LNHDA and CDR2 SQIVND (reference sequence). The length of the CDR3 is 13 residues. The V gene lost 3 bases and the J gene lost 6 bases, with 9 bases spanning the gap. The chain's CDR3 is CASSITQGNEQFF. CDR3 bases: TGTGCCAGTAGTATCACCCAGGGCAATGAGCAGTTCTTC.

The genes are TRBV5-1 and TRBJ1-2; 8 nucleotides line up with TRBD1. Per the germline V gene, CDR1 is SGHRS and CDR2 is YFSETQ. The CDR3 length is 19 residues. Trimming took 0 bases from V and 0 from J; bases not matched to a gene: 13. CDR3 residues: CASSLDHQGAAGANYGYTF. The CDR3 nucleotides read TGCGCCAGCAGCTTGGATCACCAGGGGGCGGCGGGGGCTAACTATGGCTACACCTTC.

V usage is TRBV4-2 and J usage is TRBJ1-1, with TRBD1 as a possible D gene (6 bases). This CDR3 spans 15 amino acids. V dropped 0 bases and J dropped 4 bases, with 12 bases sitting between them. The germline V gene has CDR1 LGHNA and CDR2 YNFKEQ. CDR3 nucleotide sequence: TGTGCCAGCAGCCAAGATATCTTGGGGGCCACTGAAGCTTTCTTT. It codes for CASSQDILGATEAFF.

This chain joins TRBV25-1 and TRBJ2-7; 10 bases align to TRBD1. The CDR3 has 14 residues. Trimming took 5 bases from V and 3 from J; bases not matched to a gene: 4. Germline V gene data show CDR1 as MGHDK and CDR2 as SYGVNS. Written as DNA, the CDR3 is TGTGCCAGCAGTCCCAGGGACAGGGGCTACGAGCAGTACTTC. As protein: CASSPRDRGYEQYF.

The rearrangement uses TRBV2 and TRBJ2-3; unclear D gene. Trimming shortened V by 5 bases and J by 0 bases, and 12 bases separated the two germline ends. The CDR3 consists of 15 residues. From germline, CDR1 is SNHLY and CDR2 FYNNEI. Written as DNA, the CDR3 is TGTGCCAGCAGTAAGACTCCAGTTAGCACAGATACGCAGTATTTT. It yields the protein CASSKTPVSTDTQYF.

CDR3 sequence: CASSQTGLWTGELFF. DNA of the CDR3: TGCGCCAGCAGCCAAACAGGGCTTTGGACCGGGGAGCTGTTTTTT. The chain carries TRBV4-1 and TRBJ2-2, with a weak D call TRBD1 (6 bases). This CDR3 spans 15 amino acids. Per the germline V gene, CDR1 is MGHRA and CDR2 is YSYEKL. The V end was cut by 2 bases, the J end by 5 bases, with 12 bases between.

In its sample, this clone was seen a few times. CDR3: CASSYAWGRNQPQHF. The CDR3, as DNA: TGTGCCAGCAGTTACGCTTGGGGGCGCAATCAGCCCCAGCATTTT. The chain links TRBV6-5 to TRBJ1-5; D is perhaps TRBD1 (6 bases). V lost 2 bases and J 2 bases, leaving 10 bases between the germline ends. The germline V gene has CDR1 MNHEY and CDR2 SVGAGI. The CDR3 contains 15 residues.

This rearrangement joins TRBV5-1 to TRBJ1-6, with TRBD1 as a possible D gene (5 bases). CDR1 SGHRS and CDR2 YFSETQ come from the germline V gene. V was cut by 5 bases and J by 7 bases, with 10 bases left in between. The CDR3 totals 13 residues. CDR3 in amino acids: CASRGEVNSPLHF. The CDR3 DNA is TGCGCCAGCAGGGGGGAGGTCAATTCACCCCTCCACTTT.